Reported below is one T cell receptor beta chain. Its antigen is unknown. The CDR3 has 16 residues. The ends were cut back, 4 bases at V and 2 bases at J, with 12 bases in the middle. Looked up from germline, CDR1 is LNHDA and CDR2 is SQIVND (reference sequence). This record belongs to a study of identical twins. Findings and limits, study-wide: Abundant beta clonotypes from cord blood bore fewer insertions; memory repertoires lacked this pattern.

TCRdb recomputed calls from the 5' RACE reads with MiXCR, one row per CDR3 protein. This sample has nearly 200,000 distinct CDR3 sequences, with approximately 15% found just once. The same sample was also studied in work on T cells expressing NK-cell markers. From that second work: In roughly six donors, dominant CD3+CD56+NKG2C+ clonotypes ranked among the top 10 CD8+ clonotypes. In a few donors, dominant clonotypes made up roughly 28.3-65% of CD3+CD56-NKG2C+ cells.

The chain is built from TRBV19 and TRBJ2-6; D ambiguous. The sequenced sample was CD8+ T cells sorted from blood. The sequence came from a woman aged 18-35 years in good health. CDR3 loop: CASSTTGVAGANVLTF. In nucleotides, the CDR3 is TGTGCCAGTAGTACAACTGGGGTGGCTGGGGCCAACGTCCTGACTTTC.